This section outlines one T cell receptor beta chain sequence together with its context. Repertoires were generated with immunoSEQ multiplex PCR, while TCRdb's copy carries only in-frame clones and drops some. The sample consists of more than 65,000 clones, approximately 85% of them appearing once. This specimen belongs to a study of blood T cell repertoires in COVID-19. In the study overall: Nucleic acid was either cDNA or gDNA, and it came from T cells, B-cell-depleted T cells, or PBMCs.

The length of the CDR3 is 16 residues. The material sequenced was peripheral blood. This receptor was taken from an elderly man with acute or convalescent COVID-19. The chain joins TRBV21-1 to TRBJ2-7; the D call TRBD1 from the table was never checked on the DNA. TRBV21-1 is a recognized pseudogene. The CDR3 protein is CASSKECRVDRQGQYF. The CDR3 DNA sequence: TGTGCCAGCAGCAAAGAGTGTCGAGTAGACAGACAAGGGCAGTACTTC.